Each of the 4 T cell receptor beta chains below was sequenced from the same sample in a study of technical replicates of blood from a few donors. Sequencing was performed with immunoSEQ multiplex PCR; in TCRdb, only in-frame clones are kept and a portion is missing. The repertoire holds 44,000 or so clones, with 90% to 95% as singletons. Specimen: PBMCs. The receptor set was obtained from a human donor in good health. Some clones in this sample may be carry-over from other donors' samples.

V usage is TRBV30 and J usage is TRBJ1-1; D is possibly TRBD1 (6 bases). Looked up from germline, CDR1 is GTSNPN and CDR2 is SVGIG (reference sequence). Trimming left V 3 bases short and J 1 base short, with 18 bases between. This CDR3 is 16 amino acids long. CDR3 loop: CAWRAWGGRENTEAFF. The CDR3 nucleotides are TGTGCCTGGAGGGCTTGGGGGGGGCGGGAGAACACTGAAGCTTTCTTT.

The chain has TRBV7-6 and TRBJ2-1; 9 bases agree with TRBD2. CDR3 length equals 16 residues. Trimming cost V 4 bases and J 7 bases; bases outside gene matches: 11. Germline-derived CDR1 and CDR2 are SGHVS and FNYEAQ. CDR3 in amino acids: CASSSRGTSLGNEQFF. The CDR3, as DNA: TGTGCCAGCAGCTCCCGAGGGACTAGCTTAGGAAATGAGCAGTTCTTC.

This chain connects TRBV4-2 to TRBJ2-7; D perhaps matches TRBD1 (6 bases). With 2 bases removed from V and 5 bases from J, the gap between germline ends came to 10 bases. CDR3 size: 13 residues. The germline CDR1 and CDR2 sequences are LGHNA and YNFKEQ. The CDR3 bases are TGTGCCAGCAGCCAACTAGCAGGGGACGAGCAGTACTTC. Its protein is CASSQLAGDEQYF.

The CDR3 is CASTKTRDQPQHF. Here the CDR3 DNA reads TGTGCCAGCACTAAGACACGCGATCAGCCCCAGCATTTT. The chain is built from TRBV6-1 and TRBJ1-5; D not resolved. This CDR3 contains 13 residues. V was clipped by 7 bases and J by 5 bases, with 12 bases between them. Germline CDR1 reads MNHNS; CDR2 reads SASEGT.